Presented here are 22 T cell receptor beta chains from one specimen sequenced in a study of control samples from healthy donors and cancer patients (dated by TCRdb to 2020 to 2021). The library relied on the immunoSEQ multiplex PCR assay. TCRdb provides this immuneACCESS table in a form limited to in-frame rearrangements. Some clones are lacking; in checked studies, under half of them reflect an unresolved V gene, and why the rest are absent is not known. The sample records about 140,000 clones, 90% to 95% of which are singletons. About an eighth of the sample comes from the top ten. What was sequenced was blood. Receptor source: a man aged 40-55 years in good health.

The chain is built from TRBV7-9 and TRBJ1-4, with 7 bases fitting TRBD1. Germline V gives CDR1 SEHNR, CDR2 FQNEAQ (reference sequence). The CDR3 contains 15 residues. V was pared by 8 bases and J by 8 bases, with 14 bases of the junction left unmatched. In nucleotides, the CDR3 is TGTGCCAGCGGCGGACAGGAACAGAGGAACGAAAAACTGTTTTTT. This encodes CASGGQEQRNEKLFF.

This chain uses TRBV7-2 with TRBJ1-1, with D possibly matching TRBD1 (6 bases). Germline V gives CDR1 SGHTA, CDR2 FQGNSA. V gave up 1 base and J gave up 0 bases, with 12 bases separating them. There are 16 residues in the CDR3. CDR3 sequence (DNA): TGTGCCAGCAGCTTAGTAGGGGGGGCCGTGAACACTGAAGCTTTCTTT. Its translation is CASSLVGGAVNTEAFF.

In its sample, this clone was seen a few times. The chain is built from TRBV5-4 and TRBJ2-3; maybe TRBD1 (5 bases). Germline V gives CDR1 SGHNT, CDR2 YYREEE (reference sequence). V gave up 3 bases and J gave up 4 bases, with 12 bases separating them. The CDR3 sequence is 14 residues long. Here the CDR3 reads CASSWGQGSDTQYF. The CDR3 coding sequence is TGTGCCAGCAGCTGGGGCCAGGGATCAGATACGCAGTATTTT.

The V call is TRBV6-5, the J call TRBJ2-3; 7 positions agree with TRBD1. This CDR3 has 14 residues. Germline CDR1 reads MNHEY; CDR2 reads SVGAGI. Trimming cost V 7 bases and J 4 bases; bases outside gene matches: 8. This CDR3 is CASTGTVIPDTQYF. The CDR3, as DNA: TGTGCCAGCACCGGGACAGTTATACCAGATACGCAGTATTTT.

The V and J genes are TRBV7-3 and TRBJ1-1; D unclear. Trimming pared 3 bases from V and 0 bases from J, leaving 11 bases between. CDR3 length equals 15 residues. Germline-derived CDR1 and CDR2 are SGHTA and FQGTGA. The CDR3 protein is CASSFSPLLNTEAFF. The CDR3 DNA reads TGTGCCAGCAGCTTTAGTCCTCTATTGAACACTGAAGCTTTCTTT.

The V call is TRBV5-5, the J call TRBJ2-5, with TRBD2 identical over 14 bases. The CDR3 sequence is 17 residues long. V shed 4 bases, J shed 2 bases, and the junction held 7 bases outside the gene matches. Looked up from germline, CDR1 is SGHKS and CDR2 is YYEKEE (reference sequence). Here the CDR3 reads CASSAGLAGGRQETQYF. CDR3 coding DNA: TGTGCCAGCAGCGCAGGACTAGCGGGAGGACGGCAAGAGACCCAGTACTTC.

The J gene is TRBJ1-5, the V gene TRBV18, with a weak D call TRBD1 (5 bases). Trimming removed 3 bases at V and 6 bases at J, with 18 bases between. The CDR3 extends over 16 amino acids. Germline V CDR1 and CDR2: KGHSH, LQKENI. The CDR3 DNA sequence: TGTGCCAGCTCACCCCGTCTCGTAAGGGGCGGTCAGCCCCAGCATTTT. Translating gives CASSPRLVRGGQPQHF. Using reference TRBV18 and TRBJ1-5 for the parts outside the CDR3, the full variable domain is NAGVMQNPRHLVRRRGQEARLRCSPMKGHSHVYWYRQLPEEGLKFMVYLQKENIIDESGMPKERFSAEFPKEGPSILRIQQVVRGDSAAYFCASSPRLVRGGQPQHFGDGTRLSIL.

The chain couples TRBV5-4 to TRBJ1-2; TRBD1 might be the D (6 bases). In germline, CDR1 is SGHNT, CDR2 YYREEE (reference sequence). V lost 3 bases and J lost 5, with 20 bases in between. The CDR3 contains 16 residues. CDR3 protein: CASSWGGADSGYGYTF. CDR3 coding DNA: TGTGCCAGCAGCTGGGGGGGAGCGGACAGTGGTTATGGCTACACCTTC.

The CDR3 sequence is CAISELAGATKENIQYF. CDR3 nucleotide sequence: TGTGCCATCAGTGAACTAGCGGGGGCGACTAAGGAAAACATTCAGTACTTC. The V and J genes are TRBV10-3 and TRBJ2-4, with 11 bases fitting TRBD2. Germline values: CDR1 ENHRY, CDR2 SYGVKD. CDR3 length: 17 residues. J lost 5 bases, V lost 3 bases, and 9 bases had no gene match.

Notes on this clone: This sample includes further DNA sequences coding for the same CDR3. The V gene is TRBV9, the J gene TRBJ1-1, with 7 nucleotides matching TRBD1. The V and J ends lost 0 bases and 2 bases, in that order; junction bases with no gene match: 1. Germline CDR1 SGDLS, CDR2 YYNGEE. The CDR3 consists of 14 residues. CDR3 nucleotides: TGTGCCAGCAGCGTAGGACAGGGAAACACTGAAGCTTTCTTT. This sequence encodes CASSVGQGNTEAFF.

V is TRBV7-9 and J is TRBJ2-1; 7 bases align to TRBD2. After removal of 11 bases from V and 4 bases from J, the junction contained 14 bases not matched to a gene. This CDR3 is 15 amino acids long. Germline V gives CDR1 SEHNR, CDR2 FQNEAQ (reference sequence). DNA for the CDR3: TGTGCCTTGCACTCATTAGCGGGTAAATACAATGAGCAGTTCTTC. This gives the protein CALHSLAGKYNEQFF.

The chain links TRBV2 to TRBJ1-1; D is ambiguous. The CDR3 is made up of 12 amino acids. The germline V gene has CDR1 SNHLY and CDR2 FYNNEI. Trimming removed 3 bases from V and 6 bases from J, with 8 bases in between. The DNA for the CDR3 is TGTGCCAGCAGTGATGGTGCGCCTGAAGCTTTCTTT. It codes for CASSDGAPEAFF.

The J gene is TRBJ1-4, the V gene TRBV3-1 (or the pseudogene TRBV3-2), with D tentatively TRBD1 (5 bases). Trimming took off 1 base at V and 2 bases at J, with 11 bases between the two ends. The V gene's germline CDR1 is LGHDT and CDR2 YNNKEL (reference sequence). The CDR3 sequence is 16 residues long. This CDR3 reads CASSQAKGTTNEKLFF. Here the CDR3 DNA reads TGTGCCAGCAGCCAAGCCAAGGGGACGACTAATGAAAAACTGTTTTTT.

Concerning this clone: The junction does not match germline at one end; this may be a read error. The CDR3 coding sequence is TGTGCCAGCAGCCTAGGTACCGGGGAGCTGTTTTTT. Protein sequence: CASSLGTGELFF. This chain connects TRBV13 to TRBJ2-2; D is uncertain. The germline CDR1 and CDR2 sequences are PRHDT and FYEKMQ (reference sequence). The CDR3 covers 12 residues.

The chain recombines TRBV12-3 or TRBV12-4 with TRBJ1-4, with a tentative D call TRBD1 (5 bases). Trimming stripped 8 bases from V and 0 bases from J, with 7 bases between. This CDR3 is 13 amino acids long. DNA for the CDR3: TGTGCCAGCGGGGCTGCAACTAATGAAAAACTGTTTTTT. Encoded protein: CASGAATNEKLFF.

The genes are TRBV7-9 and TRBJ2-7; maybe TRBD1 (7 bases). The CDR3 extends over 15 amino acids. Deletions cut 6 bases from V and 3 bases from J, with 18 bases between. CDR1 is SEHNR and CDR2 is FQNEAQ in the germline V gene (reference sequence). The chain's CDR3 is CASSWGRDRHYEQYF. As DNA, the CDR3 is TGTGCCAGCAGTTGGGGGCGGGACAGACACTACGAGCAGTACTTC.

The chain combines TRBV27 with TRBJ2-1, with D unclear. This CDR3 region has 17 residues. The V and J ends lost 0 bases and 0 bases respectively, with 12 bases between them. Germline assignment: CDR1 MNHEY and CDR2 SMNVEV (reference sequence). The CDR3 reads CASSLSRSKSSYNEQFF. The CDR3 coding sequence is TGTGCCAGCAGTTTATCACGGTCTAAGAGCTCCTACAATGAGCAGTTCTTC.

This clone is a singleton in its sample. This chain links TRBV18 with TRBJ1-5; 7 bases agree with TRBD1. Germline CDR1 is KGHSH and CDR2 is LQKENI. Trimming removed 4 bases from V and 6 bases from J; junction bases left unmatched: 3. This CDR3 has 13 residues. In DNA form, the CDR3 reads TGTGCCAGCTCACAGGGGGCGATTCAGCCCCAGCATTTT. Its translation is CASSQGAIQPQHF.

In nucleotides, the CDR3 is TGTGCCAGCAGCTTAGGCCGCAGGGGCAATCAGCCCCAGCATTTT. Translated: CASSLGRRGNQPQHF. The chain has TRBV7-8 and TRBJ1-5; D is perhaps TRBD1 (5 bases). V was pared by 1 base and J by 2 bases, with 9 bases between. Germline-derived CDR1 and CDR2 are SGHVS and FQNEAQ. The CDR3 length is 15 residues.

The rearrangement joins TRBV11-2 to TRBJ2-7; D gene unclear. This CDR3 region has 12 residues. Trimming pared 1 base from V and 4 bases from J, leaving 5 bases between. In germline, CDR1 is SGHAT, CDR2 FQNNGV. CDR3 region: CASSLVGYEQYF. CDR3 nucleotides: TGTGCCAGCAGCTTAGTGGGTTACGAGCAGTACTTC.

The rearrangement links TRBV5-1 to TRBJ1-2, with 10 bases aligning to TRBD1. This CDR3 contains 18 residues. The trim removed 7 bases at V and 5 bases at J, leaving 20 bases unmatched. Germline CDR1 is SGHRS and CDR2 is YFSETQ. The CDR3 is CASRMPGQGKSPPYGYTF. The CDR3 DNA follows: TGCGCCAGCCGAATGCCGGGACAGGGGAAGTCGCCGCCTTATGGCTACACCTTC.

The chain carries TRBV9 and TRBJ2-7, with D tentatively TRBD2 (6 bases). Germline loops: CDR1 SGDLS, CDR2 YYNGEE. CDR3 length equals 16 residues. The V end lost 0 bases, the J end lost 3 bases, and 16 bases lay between the germline ends. In DNA, the CDR3 is TGTGCCAGCAGCGTAGGGGGTAGCGGAGCCCTCTACGAGCAGTACTTC. It yields the protein CASSVGGSGALYEQYF.